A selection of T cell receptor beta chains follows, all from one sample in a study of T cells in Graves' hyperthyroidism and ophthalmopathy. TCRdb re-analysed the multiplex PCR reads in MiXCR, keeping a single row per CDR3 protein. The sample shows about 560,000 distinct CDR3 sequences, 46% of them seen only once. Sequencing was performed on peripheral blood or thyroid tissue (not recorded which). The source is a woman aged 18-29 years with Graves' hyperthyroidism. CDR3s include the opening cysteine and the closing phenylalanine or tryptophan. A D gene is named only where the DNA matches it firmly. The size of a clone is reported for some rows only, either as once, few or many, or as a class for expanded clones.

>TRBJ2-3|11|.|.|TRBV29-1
TGCAGCGTTACAGGGAAGAATACGCAGTATTTT
CSVTGKNTQYF
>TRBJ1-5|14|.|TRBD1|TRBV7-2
TGTGCCAGCAGCGGGGGGACAGTAAATCAGCCCCAGCATTTT
CASSGGTVNQPQHF
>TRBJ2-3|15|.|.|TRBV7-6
TGTGCCACCAGCTTAGTACCGGGAGCCTCAGATACGCAGTATTTT
CATSLVPGASDTQYF
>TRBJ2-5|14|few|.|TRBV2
TGTGCCAGCAGTGAAGCGCTGGCCGAAGAGACCCAGTACTTC
CASSEALAEETQYF
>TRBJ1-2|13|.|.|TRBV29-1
TGCAGCGTTGATGCGGGCACGCGCTATGGCTACACCTTC
CSVDAGTRYGYTF
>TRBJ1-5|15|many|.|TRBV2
TGTGCCAGCAGGGAAACAGGGTATGGAAATCAGCCCCAGCATTTT
CASRETGYGNQPQHF
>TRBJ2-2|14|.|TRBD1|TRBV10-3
TGTGCCATCAGTGGGGGACAGGGAAACGGGGAGCTGTTTTTT
CAISGGQGNGELFF
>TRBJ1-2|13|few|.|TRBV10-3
TGTGCCAGCAAGGACGACCCCAGGCATGGCTACACCTTC
CASKDDPRHGYTF
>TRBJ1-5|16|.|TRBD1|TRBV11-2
TGTGCCTGGAGCTACAGGGCAGGGGGCCGGGATCAGCCCCAGCATTTT
CAWSYRAGGRDQPQHF
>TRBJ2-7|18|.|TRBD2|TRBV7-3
TGTGCCAGCAGCTTACTCCCTCCCCTAGCGGGAGTGTCCTACGAGCAGTACTTC
CASSLLPPLAGVSYEQYF
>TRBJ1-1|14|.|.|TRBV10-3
TGTGCCATCAGGAGGACTAGCGGGGACACTGAAGCTTTCTTT
CAIRRTSGDTEAFF
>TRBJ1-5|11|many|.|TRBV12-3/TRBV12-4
TGTGCCAGCAGTCGGAGCCAGCCCCAGCATTTT
CASSRSQPQHF
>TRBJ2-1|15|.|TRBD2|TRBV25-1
TGTGCCAGCAGTAAACTAGCGGGGGTTTACAATGAGCAGTTCTTC
CASSKLAGVYNEQFF
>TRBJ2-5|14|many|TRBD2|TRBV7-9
TGTGCCAGCAGCAAACTAGCGGGAGAAGAGACCCAGTACTTC
CASSKLAGEETQYF
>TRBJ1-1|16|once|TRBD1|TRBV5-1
TGCGCCAGCAGCCAAGACCGGACAGGGCGATACACTGAAGCTTTCTTT
CASSQDRTGRYTEAFF
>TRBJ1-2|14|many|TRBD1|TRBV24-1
TGTGCCGTAGAGGCGTCGGACAGGGGGCTTGGCTACACCTTC
CAVEASDRGLGYTF
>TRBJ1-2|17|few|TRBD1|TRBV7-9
TGTGCCAGTAGTGAAAGACACCGGGGACAGCTGATTTATGGCTACACCTTC
CASSERHRGQLIYGYTF
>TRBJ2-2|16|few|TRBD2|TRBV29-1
TGCAGCGTCCGAGGTAGCGGGAGCACGGGTACCGGGGAGCTGTTTTTT
CSVRGSGSTGTGELFF
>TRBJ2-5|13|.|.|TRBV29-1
TGCAGCGTTGGTTTCGGCACCCAAGAGACCCAGTACTTC
CSVGFGTQETQYF
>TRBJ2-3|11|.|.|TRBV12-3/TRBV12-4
TGTGCCAGCAGTTTAACCTTGTCGCAGTATTTT
CASSLTLSQYF
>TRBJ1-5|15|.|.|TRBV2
TGTGCCAGCAGTGAAGGGCGTCAGGGAGGGGAGACCCAGCATTTT
CASSEGRQGGETQHF
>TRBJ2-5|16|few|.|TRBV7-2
TGTGCCAGCAGCTTAGCGGCTAGCGAACTCCAAGAGACCCAGTACTTC
CASSLAASELQETQYF
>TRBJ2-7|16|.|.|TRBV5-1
TGCGCCAGCAGCTTTGAGCCTGGGAGCGCCTCCTACGAGCAGTACTTC
CASSFEPGSASYEQYF
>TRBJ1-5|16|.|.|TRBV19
TGTACCAGTAGTGCATGGGGCCTACCGGGAGGTCAGCCCCAGCATTTT
CTSSAWGLPGGQPQHF
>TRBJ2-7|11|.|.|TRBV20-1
TGCAGTCCCAGGGTGGCCTACGAGCAGTACTTC
CSPRVAYEQYF
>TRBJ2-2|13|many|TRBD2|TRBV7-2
TGTGCCAGCAGCCCGAGGACTAGCGGGGAGCTGTTTTTT
CASSPRTSGELFF
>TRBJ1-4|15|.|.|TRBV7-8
TGTGCCAGCAGTCCCTACCGGGACCTTAATGAAAAACTGTTTTTT
CASSPYRDLNEKLFF
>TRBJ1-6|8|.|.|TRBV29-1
TGCAGCGTTGAACACCTTCACTTT
CSVEHLHF
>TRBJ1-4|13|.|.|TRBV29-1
TGCAGCGTTGACAGGGCAGCTAATGAAAAACTGTTTTTT
CSVDRAANEKLFF